The clone carrying this TCR beta chain appeared a few times. The antigen remains unidentified. The sample belongs to a study of beta chain features in type 1 diabetes. Germline values: CDR1 MGHRA, CDR2 YSYEKL. J was trimmed by 1 base and V by 4 bases; bases with no gene match: 2. The CDR3 runs to 15 residues. Findings and limits, study-wide: For cells with high TCR expression, cDNA sequencing could yield over-representation.

Expressed TCRB transcripts were sequenced because the isolated RNA had all been reverse transcribed beforehand. Profiling relied on immunoSEQ multiplex PCR, and the TCRdb table lists in-frame clones only, not all of them. The sample has about 620,000 clones, about 14% seen once. This sequence was found in a man younger than 35 in good health. This sequence joins TRBV4-1 and TRBJ2-3; 10 nucleotides match TRBD1. Input material: naive CD4+ T cells from blood. The CDR3, as DNA: TGCGCCAGCAGCCTCGGGACAGGGGGCACAGATACGCAGTATTTT. It specifies CASSLGTGGTDTQYF.